Included here is one TCR beta chain sequence, with context. The data were obtained in a study of T cells in Graves' hyperthyroidism and ophthalmopathy. V lost 2 bases, J lost 0 bases, and 12 bases lay in between. This CDR3 has 16 amino acids. CDR1 is SGHRS and CDR2 is YFSETQ in the germline V gene. Amplified TCR beta CDR3 regions came from RNA transcripts. Using the HTBI primer set, a first-round RT-PCR was run on the TCR CDR3. A single record per CDR3 protein comes from TCRdb applying MiXCR to the multiplex PCR reads. This sample has around 270,000 distinct CDR3 sequences, with roughly 19% found just once. Patients affected by ophthalmopathy presented a Clinical Activity Score of at least 3, a NOSPECS grade of at least 4, and disease duration below 3 months.

Source material: blood. The chain recombines TRBV5-1 with TRBJ2-1; D call uncertain. This clonotype was obtained from a man aged 45-60 years with Graves' ophthalmopathy. In DNA, the CDR3 is TGCGCCAGCAGCTTCCTAAGTGGCCTCTCCTACAATGAGCAGTTCTTC. This sequence encodes CASSFLSGLSYNEQFF.